The following is a T cell receptor (beta chain) sequence with its context. The data are from a study of blood T cell repertoires in COVID-19. The overall study: Samples of COVID-19 (acute and convalescent) were obtained from the United States, Italy and Spain.

This CDR3 contains 15 residues. Germline CDR1 is SGHAT and CDR2 is FQNNGV. Germline trimming cut 4 bases from V and 0 bases from J; bases unmatched to any gene: 4. Per the original methods: How many nucleated cells were present was estimated from reference gene primer amplification. TCRdb's table, derived via immunoSEQ multiplex PCR, lists solely in-frame clones and lacks some. That table furnishes V, J and clone size, whereas the DNA furnished D and trimming. The sample gives 200,000 or so clones, approximately 87% of which show up once; around 0.76% is in the top ten. This rearrangement joins TRBV11-2 to TRBJ1-1, with TRBD1 matching over 8 bases. Material for sequencing was peripheral blood. The TCR sequence derives from a woman in her seventies with acute or convalescent COVID-19. CDR3: CASSSQTGVNTEAFF. As DNA, the CDR3 is TGTGCCAGCAGCTCCCAGACAGGGGTGAACACTGAAGCTTTCTTT.